This T cell receptor (beta chain) was documented in a study of blood T cell repertoires in COVID-19. Looked up from germline, CDR1 is LGHDT and CDR2 is YNNKEL (reference sequence). Trimming removed 0 bases from V and 2 bases from J, with 8 bases in between. The CDR3 covers 14 residues. The table came from immunoSEQ multiplex PCR; TCRdb's copy has only in-frame clones and leaves some out. This table has 150,000 to 200,000 clones, 80% to 90% appearing once. This sequence originates from a man aged 25 to 40 with active or convalescent COVID-19. The rearrangement links TRBV3-1 (or the pseudogene TRBV3-2) to TRBJ2-7, with D perhaps TRBD1 (6 bases). The sequenced sample consisted of peripheral blood. The CDR3 spells CASSQDRGAYEQYF. In nucleotides, the CDR3 is TGTGCCAGCAGCCAAGACAGGGGTGCCTACGAGCAGTACTTC.